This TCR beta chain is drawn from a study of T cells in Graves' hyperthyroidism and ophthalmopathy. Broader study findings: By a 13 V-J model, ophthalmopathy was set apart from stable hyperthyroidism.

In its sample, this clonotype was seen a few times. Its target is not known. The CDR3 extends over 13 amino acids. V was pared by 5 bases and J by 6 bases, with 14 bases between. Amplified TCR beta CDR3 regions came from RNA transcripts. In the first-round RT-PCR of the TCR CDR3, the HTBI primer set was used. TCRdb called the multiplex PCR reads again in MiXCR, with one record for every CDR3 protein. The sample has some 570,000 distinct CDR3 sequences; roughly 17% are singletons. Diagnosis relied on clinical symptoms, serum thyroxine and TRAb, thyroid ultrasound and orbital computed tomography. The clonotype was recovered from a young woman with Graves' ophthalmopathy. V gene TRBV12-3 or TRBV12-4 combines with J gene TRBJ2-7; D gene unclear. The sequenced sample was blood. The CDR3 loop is CASSPTRTVEQYF. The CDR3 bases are TGTGCCAGCAGTCCCACCCGCACAGTCGAGCAGTACTTC.